The rows below give T cell receptor beta chains drawn from one sample of a study of identical twins. Using its own MiXCR run on the 5' RACE reads, TCRdb lists one record per CDR3 protein. The sample carries 470,000 or so distinct CDR3 sequences, less than 25% recorded once. The sample also formed part of further work on T cells expressing NK-cell markers.

The sequenced sample consisted of CD4+ T cells sorted from blood. The origin of the receptors is a woman younger than 30 in good health. CDR3s include the opening cysteine and the closing phenylalanine or tryptophan. Clone sizes are given selectively: once, few, many, or a class where the clone is expanded.

v_call,clone_size,j_call,cdr3_aa
TRBV20-1,.,TRBJ2-1,CSVISGKARNEQFF
TRBV4-1,.,TRBJ1-1,CASSREGHGGGEAFF
TRBV7-2,few,TRBJ2-3,CASSRTSGVTDTQYF
TRBV2,.,TRBJ2-1,CASRTDFKGQFF
TRBV6-1,few,TRBJ2-1,CATKREPLYNEQFF
TRBV28,.,TRBJ2-5,CASSDSPGLGSLQETQYF
TRBV7-6,few,TRBJ2-7,CASSLIRTGGLLEQYF
TRBV5-1,.,TRBJ2-5,CASSFLDGETQYF
TRBV10-3,.,TRBJ1-1,CAISLQQGTNTEAFF
TRBV12-3/TRBV12-4,many,TRBJ1-1,CASSFQGGQGEAFF
TRBV18,.,TRBJ2-1,CASSPGRGQEQFF
TRBV6-5,.,TRBJ2-3,CASSSLGTTTPQYF
TRBV9,few,TRBJ2-1,CASSVAGDSFHQFF
TRBV12-3/TRBV12-4,.,TRBJ2-3,CASSFIRGISDTQYF
TRBV5-1,.,TRBJ2-1,CASSGGSYNGQFF
TRBV20-1,few,TRBJ2-7,CSARDRRGGYEQYF